This T cell receptor (beta chain) was sequenced in a study of cytomegalovirus exposure and HLA in healthy donors. Whole-study findings and limits: Most subjects had HLA-A and HLA-B alleles reportedly predicted accurately by TCR beta sequences. The study carried out a later analysis of TCR beta sequences. It associated under 20,000 of them with specific HLA alleles at a false discovery rate of 0.05.

Primers for the PCR totalled 60 Vbeta and 13 Jbeta. Only in-frame clones appear in the TCRdb table, and some are missing; sequencing was by immunoSEQ multiplex PCR. The sample holds around 140,000 clones, about 10% seen once. This clone was seen a handful of times. Its specificity is unknown. Germline CDR1 is SGHVS and CDR2 is FNYEAQ. Trimming removed 3 bases from V and 5 bases from J; junction bases left unmatched: 4. The CDR3 is 14 amino acids. Sample: PBMCs. This chain uses TRBV7-6 with TRBJ2-7; 10 positions agree with TRBD1. The clonotype was recovered from a woman aged 40-49 years in good health and CMV-seropositive. CDR3 amino acids: CASSFTTGGNEQYF. The CDR3 DNA is TGTGCCAGCAGCTTCACGACAGGGGGCAACGAGCAGTACTTC.